Below are 22 T cell receptor beta chains sequenced from a single sample in a study of T-cell reconstitution after alpha-beta-depleted transplantation in children. Construction of the TCRbeta library involved unique molecular identifiers. From the PCR reads, TCRdb called clonotypes with MiXCR, one entry per CDR3 protein. The repertoire holds a few hundred thousand distinct CDR3 sequences, approximately 20% seen once, with around 9.9% in the top ten. The source was PBMCs, mostly from graft donor cells, collected 180 days after TCRalphabeta/CD19-depleted stem cell transplant. These receptor sequences come from a male patient aged 10-17 years who had a stem cell transplant for acute lymphoblastic leukemia, so the T cells may come from the graft donor.

The rearrangement links TRBV15 to TRBJ2-2, with TRBD2 matching 8 bases. The trim removed 3 bases at V and 8 bases at J, leaving 5 bases unmatched. CDR3 size: 14 residues. The germline gives CDR1 LNHNV, CDR2 YYDKDF (reference sequence). The CDR3 coding sequence is TGTGCCACCAGCAGTGGCGGGAGGTTTGGGGAGCTGTTTTTT. It is translated as CATSSGGRFGELFF. Supplemented by reference TRBV15 and TRBJ2-2, the full variable domain reads DAMVIQNPRYQVTQFGKPVTLSCSQTLNHNVMYWYQQKSSQAPKLLFHYYDKDFNNEADTPDNFQSRRPNTSFCFLDIRSPGLGDTAMYLCATSSGGRFGELFFGEGSRLTVL.

The gene calls are TRBV11-3 and TRBJ2-1; 7 bases align to TRBD2. V was clipped by 2 bases and J by 2 bases; unmatched bases: 6. Looked up from germline, CDR1 is SGHNT and CDR2 is YENEEA. The length of the CDR3 is 16 residues. Here the CDR3 DNA reads TGTGCCAGCAGCTTATTTGCGGGAGTGGCCTACAATGAGCAGTTCTTC. Translating gives CASSLFAGVAYNEQFF. Full variable domain (outside the CDR3, taken from reference TRBV11-3 and TRBJ2-1): EAGVVQSPRYKIIEKKQPVAFWCNPISGHNTLYWYLQNLGQGPELLIRYENEEAVDDSQLPKDRFSAERLKGVDSTLKIQPAELGDSAVYLCASSLFAGVAYNEQFFGPGTRLTVL.

This clonotype has just a few counts. The chain combines TRBV29-1 with TRBJ2-5, with TRBD2 identical over 8 bases. Losses at the gene ends were 4 bases for V and 2 bases for J; bases not matched to a gene: 0. Germline V gene lookup returns CDR1 SQVTM and CDR2 ANQGSEA. CDR3 length: 12 residues. The CDR3 bases are TGCAGCGTTGCGGGGGGGCAAGAGACCCAGTACTTC. Encoded protein: CSVAGGQETQYF. The full variable domain, completed using reference TRBV29-1 and TRBJ2-5, is SAVISQKPSRDICQRGTSLTIQCQVDSQVTMMFWYRQQPGQSLTLIATANQGSEATYESGFVIDKFPISRPNLTFSTLTVSNMSPEDSSIYLCSVAGGQETQYFGPGTRLLVL.

This clonotype was seen a few times. The V gene is TRBV15, the J gene TRBJ2-7; perhaps TRBD2 as D (6 bases). Trimming shortened V by 3 bases and J by 4 bases, and 16 bases separated the two germline ends. There are 15 residues in the CDR3. Germline V CDR1 and CDR2: LNHNV, YYDKDF (reference sequence). As DNA, the CDR3 is TGTGCCACCAGCAGGATTTCGGGAGCCTCATACGAGCAGTACTTC. Protein product: CATSRISGASYEQYF. The whole variable domain, filled in from reference TRBV15 and TRBJ2-7, reads DAMVIQNPRYQVTQFGKPVTLSCSQTLNHNVMYWYQQKSSQAPKLLFHYYDKDFNNEADTPDNFQSRRPNTSFCFLDIRSPGLGDTAMYLCATSRISGASYEQYFGPGTRLTVT.

This clonotype came up many times. The CDR3 loop reads CASTRPGTDEQYF. In DNA form, the CDR3 reads TGTGCCAGCACCCGCCCAGGGACCGACGAGCAGTACTTC. The chain uses TRBV27 and TRBJ2-7; D possibly uses TRBD1 or TRBD2 (5 bases each). From germline, CDR1 is MNHEY and CDR2 SMNVEV (reference sequence). The CDR3 runs to 13 residues. The ends were cut back, 7 bases at V and 5 bases at J, with 15 bases in the middle.

The chain combines TRBV6-1 with TRBJ1-2; TRBD1 agrees at 11 bases. The junction had 8 bases not matched to a gene; V was cut back by 5 bases and J by 3 bases. CDR3 size: 16 residues. Germline CDR1 and CDR2: MNHNS and SASEGT. The CDR3 sequence: CASSRMGTGGDYGYTF. CDR3 bases: TGTGCCAGCAGTCGAATGGGGACAGGGGGGGACTATGGCTACACCTTC.

This clonotype turned up a few times. The gene calls are TRBV4-1 and TRBJ2-7; D gene unclear. Germline loops: CDR1 MGHRA, CDR2 YSYEKL. The V end lost 0 bases, the J end lost 5 bases, and 8 bases lay between the germline ends. This CDR3 has 13 residues. The CDR3 DNA reads TGCGCCAGCAGCCAAGATGGAAGTAACGAGCAGTACTTC. Amino acid sequence: CASSQDGSNEQYF.

This clonotype was counted at least ten times. CDR3 protein: CASSLSRTGELFF. The CDR3 DNA reads as TGCGCCAGCAGCTTGAGTAGAACCGGGGAGCTGTTTTTT. The V and J genes are TRBV5-1 and TRBJ2-2; D is ambiguous. The germline V gene has CDR1 SGHRS and CDR2 YFSETQ. Trimming cost V 1 base and J 5 bases, with 6 bases left between them. The CDR3 extends over 13 amino acids.

The chain links TRBV11-2 to TRBJ2-7; D is perhaps TRBD1 or TRBD2 (5 bases each). The CDR3 totals 15 residues. From germline, CDR1 is SGHAT and CDR2 FQNNGV. V lost 2 bases and J 0 bases, leaving 11 bases between the germline ends. This CDR3 is CASSLTQGDSYEQYF. The CDR3 DNA follows: TGTGCCAGCAGCTTAACCCAGGGAGACTCCTACGAGCAGTACTTC.

The chain joins TRBV29-1 to TRBJ1-2; D may be TRBD1 (5 bases). Deletions cut 7 bases from V and 8 bases from J, with 20 bases between. Germline V lookup: CDR1 SQVTM, CDR2 ANQGSEA. The length of the CDR3 is 13 residues. The CDR3 loop reads CSAGTLLKRGYTF. In DNA, the CDR3 is TGCAGCGCCGGGACCCTTTTAAAGCGGGGCTACACCTTC.

The V call is TRBV9, the J call TRBJ1-3; D remains ambiguous. Trimming removed 3 bases at V and 4 bases at J, with 20 bases between. Germline lookup yields CDR1 SGDLS and CDR2 YYNGEE. The CDR3 is made up of 17 amino acids. The DNA for the CDR3 is TGTGCCAGCAGCGCCACTAGAAAGGTCCTGTGGGGAAACACCATATATTTT. Protein: CASSATRKVLWGNTIYF. Full variable domain (rest looked up from reference TRBV9 and TRBJ1-3): DSGVTQTPKHLITATGQRVTLRCSPRSGDLSVYWYQQSLDQGLQFLIQYYNGEERAKGNILERFSAQQFPDLHSELNLSSLELGDSALYFCASSATRKVLWGNTIYFGEGSWLTVV.

The chain uses TRBV5-1 and TRBJ2-7, with D hard to call. The V gene lost 0 bases and the J gene lost 4 bases, with 14 bases spanning the gap. Germline V gene data show CDR1 as SGHRS and CDR2 as YFSETQ. The CDR3 has 15 residues. CDR3 in DNA: TGCGCCAGCAGCTTGGAGCCCCGGGTCGGTTACGAGCAGTACTTC. Translated: CASSLEPRVGYEQYF.

V usage is TRBV10-3 and J usage is TRBJ1-1; 9 nucleotides line up with TRBD1. The trim removed 5 bases at V and 4 bases at J, leaving 5 bases unmatched. The CDR3 runs 14 residues. The germline V gene encodes CDR1 ENHRY and CDR2 SYGVKD. This CDR3 is CAISFTGGLTEAFF. In DNA form, the CDR3 reads TGTGCCATCAGTTTTACAGGGGGCCTCACTGAAGCTTTCTTT.

The rearrangement joins TRBV29-1 to TRBJ2-1; TRBD1 matches at 10 bases. The trim removed 1 base at V and 6 bases at J, leaving 3 bases unmatched. Looked up from germline, CDR1 is SQVTM and CDR2 is ANQGSEA. The CDR3 sequence is 14 residues long. Here the CDR3 DNA reads TGCAGCGTTGAAGTGGACAGGGGGGGCAATGAGCAGTTCTTC. As protein: CSVEVDRGGNEQFF.

This sequence joins TRBV5-1 and TRBJ2-6; no definite D call. The CDR3 has 14 residues. Germline CDR1 is SGHRS and CDR2 is YFSETQ. Trimming pared 5 bases from V and 0 bases from J, leaving 6 bases between. This CDR3 reads CASRRDSGANVLTF. The CDR3 coding sequence is TGCGCCAGCAGAAGGGACTCTGGGGCCAACGTCCTGACTTTC.

The CDR3 loop is CASSYSRSRTSGHYEQYF. CDR3 nucleotides: TGTGCCAGCAGTTACTCACGAAGTAGGACTAGCGGACACTACGAGCAGTACTTC. The chain recombines TRBV6-2 or TRBV6-3 with TRBJ2-7, with 10 nucleotides matching TRBD2. The CDR3 length is 18 residues. Unmatched junction bases numbered 11, after V lost 0 bases and J lost 3 bases. The germline CDR1 and CDR2 sequences are MNHEY and SVGEGT.

This clonotype was seen a few times. The J gene is TRBJ2-7, the V gene TRBV6-5; D is ambiguous. Germline assignment: CDR1 MNHEY and CDR2 SVGAGI. Trimming left V 0 bases short and J 0 bases short, with 12 bases between. This CDR3 has 16 amino acids. The CDR3 region is CASSYSSRASSYEQYF. The CDR3 bases are TGTGCCAGCAGTTACTCGAGTAGGGCGTCCTCCTACGAGCAGTACTTC.

This clonotype appeared a few times. The chain couples TRBV5-1 to TRBJ2-7; 8 nucleotides match TRBD1. Germline values: CDR1 SGHRS, CDR2 YFSETQ. The junction had 4 bases not matched to a gene; V was cut back by 2 bases and J by 0 bases. CDR3 length equals 15 residues. In DNA, the CDR3 is TGCGCCAGCAGCTTAGGACAGGGCCTCTCCTACGAGCAGTACTTC. Its protein product is CASSLGQGLSYEQYF. Supplemented by reference TRBV5-1 and TRBJ2-7, the full variable domain reads KAGVTQTPRYLIKTRGQQVTLSCSPISGHRSVSWYQQTPGQGLQFLFEYFSETQRNKGNFPGRFSGRQFSNSRSEMNVSTLELGDSALYLCASSLGQGLSYEQYFGPGTRLTVT.

The chain joins TRBV20-1 to TRBJ2-3; 7 bases are shared with TRBD1. The germline gives CDR1 DFQATT, CDR2 SNEGSKA (reference sequence). Germline trimming cut 4 bases from V and 2 bases from J; bases unmatched to any gene: 9. The CDR3 runs 15 residues. The CDR3 DNA follows: TGCAGTGCTAATCCCGGACAGGCGTACACAGATACGCAGTATTTT. It translates to CSANPGQAYTDTQYF.

The sample holds many counts of this clonotype. This chain connects TRBV27 to TRBJ1-1; D gene uncertain. This CDR3 contains 14 residues. The germline gives CDR1 MNHEY, CDR2 SMNVEV (reference sequence). Trimming pared 5 bases from V and 3 bases from J, leaving 13 bases between. CDR3 sequence (DNA): TGTGCCAGCAGTCTGGTCAGTAGGGACACTGAAGCTTTCTTT. Protein: CASSLVSRDTEAFF.

A few counts support this clonotype. This chain joins TRBV3-1 and TRBJ1-4; TRBD1 might be the D (6 bases). Germline assignment: CDR1 LGHDT and CDR2 YNNKEL (reference sequence). The CDR3 spans 16 residues. Trimming removed 5 bases at V and 5 bases at J, with 18 bases between. The CDR3 region is CASSIRRRQENEKLFF. The CDR3 DNA sequence: TGTGCCAGCAGCATAAGGAGGAGACAGGAGAATGAAAAACTGTTTTTT.

This chain links TRBV18 with TRBJ2-7, with D possibly called TRBD1 or TRBD2 (5 bases each). Between the trimmed V and J ends, which lost 5 bases and 13 bases, there was a span of 30 bases. The CDR3 has 16 amino acids. Germline V gene data show CDR1 as KGHSH and CDR2 as LQKENI. The CDR3 reads CASSSYDSLYEGIKYF. The CDR3 DNA reads TGTGCCAGCTCATCTTATGACAGCTTATACGAGGGGATAAAATACTTC.